This T cell receptor beta chain was captured in a study of glioma-infiltrating T cells. Using RNA template, CDR3s of TCR alpha and beta were amplified with iRepertoire arm-PCR. One-step reverse transcription and amplification started from roughly 100-400 ng of tissue mRNA or PBMC total RNA. A single record per CDR3 protein comes from TCRdb applying MiXCR to the multiplex PCR reads. Of approximately 90,000 distinct CDR3 sequences in the sample, 23% were seen once. Germline V gives CDR1 KGHSH, CDR2 LQKENI. Unmatched junction bases numbered 5, after V lost 0 bases and J lost 6 bases. The CDR3 has 16 amino acids. General study findings and limits: Tissue and blood shared very few CDR3 sequences. Above-expected tissue-blood divergence occurred in all gliomas, most in low-grade ones.

This clonotype was detected many times. The antigen remains undetermined. What was sequenced was glioma tissue, nonneoplastic brain tissue, or PBMCs (not recorded which). The chain joins TRBV18 to TRBJ2-1, with 10 bases that match TRBD2. The receptor was derived from a human donor with low-grade glioma or glioblastoma, undergoing nonglioma brain surgery, or in good health (not recorded which). This chain's CDR3 is CASSPPVLAGVNEQFF. The CDR3 DNA follows: TGTGCCAGCTCACCACCGGTCCTAGCGGGAGTCAATGAGCAGTTCTTC.